A single sample gave rise to the 5 T cell receptor beta chains below, sequenced in a study of T cells in Graves' hyperthyroidism and ophthalmopathy. Amplification of TCR beta CDR3 regions used RNA as the template. The HTBI primer set served for first-round RT-PCR of the TCR CDR3. TCRdb called the multiplex PCR reads again in MiXCR, with one record for every CDR3 protein. The data show 650,000 to 850,000 distinct CDR3 sequences, 15% to 20% seen once. The source material was blood. The receptors were gathered from a woman between 45 and 65 years old with Graves' hyperthyroidism that later progressed to Graves' ophthalmopathy.

The sample holds many counts of this clonotype. This sequence joins TRBV20-1 and TRBJ1-6; D uncertain. This CDR3 contains 12 residues. Per germline, CDR1 DFQATT and CDR2 SNEGSKA (reference sequence). Trimming removed 6 bases from V and 12 bases from J, with 15 bases in between. The CDR3 DNA reads TGCAGTGCCCGCGTATATGAAGGACCCCTCCACTTT. This translates into CSARVYEGPLHF.

V is TRBV10-3 and J is TRBJ1-5; 8 positions match TRBD1. Germline V lookup: CDR1 ENHRY, CDR2 SYGVKD. With V trimmed by 3 bases and J by 4 bases, 5 bases remained unmatched. The CDR3 runs to 15 residues. CDR3 region: CAISDRTGTNQPQHF. CDR3 nucleotides: TGTGCCATCAGTGACCGGACAGGGACAAATCAGCCCCAGCATTTT.

This clonotype was seen only a few times. V gene TRBV6-1 combines with J gene TRBJ2-7, with no clear D. Germline V CDR1 and CDR2: MNHNS, SASEGT. The CDR3 runs 13 residues. V shed 5 bases and J shed 5 bases, with 13 bases lying between them. The CDR3 DNA reads TGTGCCAGCAGTCGCCCCCTCTCTGACGAGCAGTACTTC. It specifies CASSRPLSDEQYF.

There are many counts of this clonotype. The J gene is TRBJ1-6, the V gene TRBV20-1; perhaps TRBD1 as D (5 bases). Trimming stripped 6 bases from V and 3 bases from J, with 9 bases between. CDR1 and CDR2 from the germline V gene are DFQATT and SNEGSKA (reference sequence). The CDR3 is 13 residues long. The CDR3 nucleotides read TGCAGTGCCGGGACCGTCTATAATTCACCCCTCCACTTT. It yields the protein CSAGTVYNSPLHF.

This clonotype occurred a few times. The V and J genes are TRBV6-1 and TRBJ2-3; D not certain. This CDR3 has 17 amino acids. The germline V and J ends were trimmed by 2 bases and 2 bases, with 17 bases remaining between them. Germline V gene sequence: CDR1 MNHNS, CDR2 SASEGT. The CDR3 is CASSEFLATGVTDTQYF. The CDR3 nucleotides are TGTGCCAGCAGTGAATTTTTAGCAACGGGTGTCACAGATACGCAGTATTTT.